The table lists the clone carrying this TCR beta chain with many counts. This sample was included in a study of breast tumors, draining lymph nodes, adjacent tissues. The CDR3 has 15 amino acids. Unmatched junction bases numbered 7, after V lost 1 base and J lost 5 bases. The germline V gene has CDR1 PRHDT and CDR2 FYEKMQ (reference sequence). TCRdb reanalysed the multiplex PCR reads using MiXCR and keeps one entry per CDR3 protein. This table has tens of thousands of distinct CDR3 sequences, roughly 23% appearing once. What was sequenced was breast tumor tissue. The V call is TRBV13, the J call TRBJ2-7; TRBD1 agrees at 8 bases. This sequence originates from a female donor with breast cancer. Some clones in this sample may be carry-over from other donors' samples. DNA of the CDR3: TGTGCCAGCAGCTTAGTACAGGGGGGAGTGGACGAGCAGTACTTC. The encoded protein is CASSLVQGGVDEQYF.